The T cell receptor beta chain described here comes from a study of blood T cell repertoires in COVID-19. Study details: Whether acute or convalescent, the COVID-19 samples came from the United States, Italy and Spain. PBMCs, B-cell-depleted T cells, or T cells provided the cDNA or gDNA that made up the material.

Assay: immunoSEQ multiplex PCR; the TCRdb copy retains only in-frame clones and omits some. The table has 200,000 to 250,000 clones, 80% to 90% seen once. Trimming removed 7 bases at V and 5 bases at J, with 15 bases between. From germline, CDR1 is MNHEY and CDR2 SVGAGI. The CDR3 is 14 residues long. Recruits, aged roughly 18 to 89 years, lived in roughly 22 US areas. Cohorts were based on clinical histories the participants reported. The receptor's source is a young woman in a cohort exposed to, infected with or recovered from COVID-19 (not recorded which). Material for sequencing was PBMCs or T cells enriched from blood (not recorded which). The V and J genes are TRBV6-5 and TRBJ1-5, with D tentatively TRBD1 (6 bases). The CDR3: CASTRGAPDQPQHF. In nucleotides, the CDR3 is TGTGCCAGCACCCGGGGGGCGCCGGATCAGCCCCAGCATTTT.